Below, 16 T cell receptor beta chains from the same sample are listed, as sequenced in a study of response to subunit inactivated influenza vaccine. TCRdb fed the RT-PCR reads into MiXCR, producing one record per CDR3 protein. In the table there are about 700,000 distinct CDR3 sequences, 14% of which are singletons. The sample was PBMCs from blood, taken 14 to 15 days before vaccination. These receptors were taken from a middle-aged man who received an inactivated influenza vaccine.

This clonotype turned up a few times. This rearrangement joins TRBV6-2 or TRBV6-3 to TRBJ2-4; either TRBD1 or TRBD2 may fit D (7 bases each). From germline, CDR1 is MNHEY and CDR2 SVGEGT. The V and J ends lost 6 bases and 7 bases respectively, with 16 bases between them. The CDR3 covers 14 residues. The CDR3 loop is CASSQGGVFNIQYF. DNA of the CDR3: TGTGCCAGCAGCCAGGGGGGGGTTTTCAACATTCAGTACTTC.

This clonotype turned up a few times. The chain has TRBV6-1 and TRBJ2-1, with 8 nucleotides matching TRBD2. V lost 7 bases, J lost 1 base, and 15 bases stayed unmatched. Per the germline V gene, CDR1 is MNHNS and CDR2 is SASEGT. The CDR3 sequence is 18 residues long. This chain's CDR3 is CASKGLTGGPGSYNEQFF. CDR3 in DNA: TGTGCCAGCAAAGGCCTGACGGGGGGGCCGGGTTCCTACAATGAGCAGTTCTTC.

The V call is TRBV5-1, the J call TRBJ2-3, with 11 bases aligning to TRBD2. The CDR3 extends over 17 amino acids. V gave up 0 bases and J gave up 4 bases; unmatched junction bases: 7. CDR1 is SGHRS, CDR2 YFSETQ, per germline. The CDR3 region has the DNA TGCGCCAGCAGCTTGGGAAATAGCGGGGGGGTTGCAGATACGCAGTATTTT. This codes for CASSLGNSGGVADTQYF. The variable domain in full, with the rest retrieved from reference TRBV5-1 and TRBJ2-3, is KAGVTQTPRYLIKTRGQQVTLSCSPISGHRSVSWYQQTPGQGLQFLFEYFSETQRNKGNFPGRFSGRQFSNSRSEMNVSTLELGDSALYLCASSLGNSGGVADTQYFGPGTRLTVL.

The V gene is TRBV24-1, the J gene TRBJ2-2; D perhaps matches TRBD2 (5 bases). This CDR3 region has 15 residues. With 0 bases removed from V and 2 bases from J, the gap between germline ends came to 6 bases. Germline V CDR1 and CDR2: KGHDR, SFDVKD. CDR3 amino acids: CATSDLGLNTGELFF. The CDR3 nucleotides are TGTGCCACCAGTGATTTGGGACTTAACACCGGGGAGCTGTTTTTT.

V and J are TRBV5-1 and TRBJ2-1; the match to TRBD1 covers 10 bases. The CDR3 totals 15 residues. The V gene end was trimmed by 4 bases and the J gene end by 8 bases; junction bases not matched to a gene: 9. Germline V lookup: CDR1 SGHRS, CDR2 YFSETQ. CDR3 nucleotides: TGCGCCAGCAGCGTGCAGGGACAGGGGAGCGATGAGCAGTTCTTC. It codes for CASSVQGQGSDEQFF.

This clonotype has a count of ten or more. The gene calls are TRBV27 and TRBJ2-1; 7 bases line up with TRBD2. The V and J ends lost 3 bases and 4 bases, in that order; junction bases with no gene match: 6. The CDR3 is made up of 15 amino acids. Per germline, CDR1 MNHEY and CDR2 SMNVEV (reference sequence). CDR3 bases: TGTGCCAGCAGTTTCGGGACTAAGCCTTACAATGAGCAGTTCTTC. This translates into CASSFGTKPYNEQFF.

The V and J genes are TRBV12-3 or TRBV12-4 and TRBJ2-1; 7 positions agree with TRBD1. After removal of 5 bases from V and 4 bases from J, the junction contained 5 bases not matched to a gene. The CDR3 has 14 amino acids. CDR3 sequence (DNA): TGTGCCAGCAGTCGACTGGGACAGTACAATGAGCAGTTCTTC. Translation: CASSRLGQYNEQFF.

This chain uses TRBV5-1 with TRBJ2-5; TRBD1 might be the D (5 bases). CDR3 size: 15 residues. The V gene's germline CDR1 is SGHRS and CDR2 YFSETQ. Trimming cost V 0 bases and J 1 base, with 10 bases left between them. CDR3 region: CASSLGQTLQETQYF. The CDR3 nucleotides are TGCGCCAGCAGCTTGGGACAGACCCTCCAAGAGACCCAGTACTTC.

Only a few counts were recorded for this clonotype. The chain links TRBV6-2 or TRBV6-3 to TRBJ2-7; D not certain. V was shortened by 0 bases and J by 2 bases, with 8 bases between the two germline ends. Germline CDR1 MNHEY, CDR2 SVGEGT. This CDR3 has 14 amino acids. In nucleotides, the CDR3 is TGTGCCAGCAGTTACTCTGTCACCCCCTACGAGCAGTACTTC. Its protein is CASSYSVTPYEQYF.

The chain is built from TRBV5-1 and TRBJ2-2, with a possible D match to TRBD1 (6 bases). Germline V gene data show CDR1 as SGHRS and CDR2 as YFSETQ. CDR3 length: 15 amino acids. V lost 0 bases to trimming and J lost 4 bases, with 10 bases between them. The CDR3 sequence: CASSLDRAGTGELFF. The CDR3 DNA follows: TGCGCCAGCAGCTTGGACAGGGCGGGCACCGGGGAGCTGTTTTTT. Looking up the rest from reference TRBV5-1 and TRBJ2-2 gives the full variable domain: KAGVTQTPRYLIKTRGQQVTLSCSPISGHRSVSWYQQTPGQGLQFLFEYFSETQRNKGNFPGRFSGRQFSNSRSEMNVSTLELGDSALYLCASSLDRAGTGELFFGEGSRLTVL.

The rearrangement links TRBV20-1 to TRBJ2-3, with 11 bases lining up with TRBD2. The CDR3 is 15 residues long. V lost 4 bases to trimming and J lost 12 bases; unmatched junction nucleotides: 15. CDR1 and CDR2 from the germline V gene are DFQATT and SNEGSKA (reference sequence). CDR3 nucleotide sequence: TGCAGTGCTATCCCCCTAGCGGGGGGTACAGATAACCAGTATTTT. Translated: CSAIPLAGGTDNQYF.

This clonotype was seen only a few times. This chain's CDR3 is CSARDIRHAYEQYF. The DNA of the CDR3 is TGCAGTGCTAGAGATATCCGACACGCTTACGAGCAGTACTTC. This chain joins TRBV20-1 and TRBJ2-7; D uncertain. CDR3 length equals 14 residues. The V gene's germline CDR1 is DFQATT and CDR2 SNEGSKA (reference sequence). The V end was cut by 0 bases, the J end by 4 bases, with 13 bases between.

This chain connects TRBV3-1 to TRBJ2-4; 9 positions match TRBD1. The CDR3 has 18 residues. The V gene's germline CDR1 is LGHDT and CDR2 YNNKEL (reference sequence). Losses at the gene ends were 3 bases for V and 0 bases for J; bases not matched to a gene: 9. CDR3 bases: TGTGCCAGCAGCCAGACCACAGGGGGCCAACTAGCCAAAAACATTCAGTACTTC. It codes for CASSQTTGGQLAKNIQYF.

The rearrangement links TRBV20-1 to TRBJ2-2, with D perhaps TRBD1 (6 bases). Germline CDR1 reads DFQATT; CDR2 reads SNEGSKA (reference sequence). V dropped 2 bases and J dropped 6 bases, with 16 bases sitting between them. This CDR3 spans 15 amino acids. The CDR3 DNA reads TGCAGTGCTAGAAACAGGGAATTTACCGCCGGGGAGCTGTTTTTT. This translates into CSARNREFTAGELFF.

The chain carries TRBV20-1 and TRBJ1-2; 7 positions agree with TRBD1. Germline V gene data show CDR1 as DFQATT and CDR2 as SNEGSKA (reference sequence). Losses at the gene ends were 1 base for V and 3 bases for J; bases not matched to a gene: 20. The CDR3 sequence is 19 residues long. The CDR3 loop reads CSARVLTGQAVFRDYGYTF. As DNA, the CDR3 is TGCAGTGCTAGAGTTCTTACAGGACAGGCGGTTTTCCGTGACTATGGCTACACCTTC.

This clonotype has a handful of counts. This rearrangement joins TRBV5-1 to TRBJ2-1; D is unresolved. The CDR3 contains 17 residues. The germline CDR1 and CDR2 sequences are SGHRS and YFSETQ. Trimming left V 0 bases short and J 1 base short, with 14 bases between. CDR3 nucleotides: TGCGCCAGCAGCTTGGATAGGAGTAGGTTTTCCTACAATGAGCAGTTCTTC. Amino acids: CASSLDRSRFSYNEQFF.